This T cell receptor (beta chain) was found in a study of blood T cell repertoires in COVID-19. Across the study: Whether acute or convalescent, the COVID-19 samples came from the United States, Italy and Spain.

Methods used by the authors: The authors estimated nucleated cell counts from reference gene primer amplification. Only in-frame clones appear in the TCRdb table, and some are missing; sequencing was by immunoSEQ multiplex PCR. The V and J calls and clone size come from that table; D and trimming were worked out from the DNA. This sample carries a few hundred thousand clones, under 90% of them seen once, and the ten largest clones take roughly 10%. This CDR3 spans 13 amino acids. Between the trimmed V and J ends, which lost 4 bases and 8 bases, there was a span of 14 bases. Germline V CDR1 and CDR2: SEHNR, FQNEAQ (reference sequence). Those enrolled in Seattle joined during active infection and were followed longitudinally afterward.

The clonotype originates from a woman aged 25 to 39 with COVID-19, enrolled during active disease. The specimen was peripheral blood. The chain employs TRBV7-9 and TRBJ1-2; D gene ambiguous. DNA of the CDR3: TGTGCCAGCAGCTCGCGGGGTAGTGGCGGCTACACCTTC. Protein: CASSSRGSGGYTF.